This TCR beta chain was recorded in a study of T cells in Graves' hyperthyroidism and ophthalmopathy. Inclusion characteristics of ophthalmopathy patients comprised a Clinical Activity Score of at least 3, a NOSPECS grade of at least 4, and duration under 3 months. The TCR beta CDR3 regions underwent amplification using RNA transcripts as the source. TCR CDR3 underwent first-round RT-PCR with the HTBI primer set. A single record per CDR3 protein comes from TCRdb applying MiXCR to the multiplex PCR reads. The sample has about 530,000 distinct CDR3 sequences, over 15% seen once. Findings of the study overall: The model foresaw ophthalmopathy a median 6.5 months prior to onset.

Trimming pared 2 bases from V and 3 bases from J, leaving 10 bases between. This CDR3 comprises 14 residues. Germline values: CDR1 MGHRA, CDR2 YSYEKL. Of note for this clonotype: Its specificity is not known.

The rearrangement joins TRBV4-1 to TRBJ1-1, with D possibly TRBD1 on 5 matching bases. Material for sequencing was blood. This TCR came from a woman between 18 and 29 years old with Graves' ophthalmopathy. Here the CDR3 reads CASSQTKGYTEAFF. CDR3 nucleotides: TGCGCCAGCAGCCAAACAAAGGGGTACACTGAAGCTTTCTTT.